The 23 T cell receptor beta chains in this list originate from one sample, sequenced in a study of T cell responses to AZD1222 COVID-19 vaccine. Some clones are missing from TCRdb's copy, which holds only in-frame ones; the method was immunoSEQ multiplex PCR. The sample contains roughly 110,000 clones, roughly 87% of which appear only once. The specimen comprised peripheral blood, sampled on day 0 of AZD1222 vaccination. The receptors shown here come from an adult in good health.

The rearrangement links TRBV20-1 to TRBJ2-5, with D uncertain. V lost 3 bases, J lost 5 bases, and 4 bases lay in between. Germline CDR1 reads DFQATT; CDR2 reads SNEGSKA (reference sequence). This CDR3 is 10 amino acids long. The CDR3: CSASTETQYF. The DNA of the CDR3 is TGCAGTGCTAGTACGGAGACCCAGTACTTC.

The chain carries TRBV2 and TRBJ2-3; a possible D gene is TRBD2 (5 bases). V was pared by 4 bases and J by 0 bases, with 8 bases between. CDR1 SNHLY and CDR2 FYNNEI come from the germline V gene. This CDR3 region has 14 residues. The CDR3 protein is CASSVGLSTDTQYF. DNA of the CDR3: TGTGCCAGCAGTGTCGGACTGAGCACAGATACGCAGTATTTT.

J is TRBJ2-7 and V is TRBV2; D may be TRBD2 (5 bases). V gave up 7 bases and J gave up 0 bases, with 10 bases separating them. CDR3 length equals 13 residues. Per germline, CDR1 SNHLY and CDR2 FYNNEI. The CDR3: CASNGVFSYEQYF. CDR3 nucleotide sequence: TGTGCCAGCAACGGGGTCTTCTCCTACGAGCAGTACTTC.

The chain has TRBV5-1 and TRBJ1-1; no clear D. This CDR3 spans 14 amino acids. Trimming left V 2 bases short and J 0 bases short, with 8 bases between. The V gene's germline CDR1 is SGHRS and CDR2 YFSETQ. The CDR3 is CASSFATMNTEAFF. The DNA of the CDR3 is TGCGCCAGCAGCTTTGCCACCATGAACACTGAAGCTTTCTTT.

The rearrangement joins TRBV28 to TRBJ1-2; possible D gene TRBD1, 5 bases. The germline V gene encodes CDR1 MDHEN and CDR2 SYDVKM. Trimming took 2 bases from V and 0 from J, leaving 16 bases between them. The CDR3 length is 17 residues. DNA for the CDR3: TGTGCCAGCAGTTTAGTGGGGGGTAGTGGGACTAACTATGGCTACACCTTC. Translated: CASSLVGGSGTNYGYTF.

This sequence joins TRBV14 and TRBJ1-6; a possible D gene is TRBD1 (6 bases). The CDR3 consists of 14 residues. Germline V gene lookup returns CDR1 SGHDN and CDR2 FVKESK. V dropped 0 bases and J dropped 7 bases, with 7 bases sitting between them. The CDR3 coding sequence is TGTGCCAGCAGCCAAGAACAGGGCAATTCACCCCTCCACTTT. This encodes CASSQEQGNSPLHF.

The chain links TRBV18 to TRBJ2-7; D call uncertain. V lost 6 bases and J 2 bases, leaving 8 bases between the germline ends. This CDR3 is 12 amino acids long. Germline CDR1 and CDR2: KGHSH and LQKENI. CDR3 nucleotide sequence: TGTGCCAGCTCCCCTGAAGCCTACGAGCAGTACTTC. Translated, it gives CASSPEAYEQYF.

This chain links TRBV7-2 with TRBJ1-1; perhaps TRBD1 as D (5 bases). The CDR3 has 15 amino acids. Trimming removed 0 bases at V and 0 bases at J, with 8 bases between. CDR1 is SGHTA, CDR2 FQGNSA, per germline. The DNA of the CDR3 is TGTGCCAGCAGCTTAGCGGGACGGATGAACACTGAAGCTTTCTTT. It codes for CASSLAGRMNTEAFF.

J is TRBJ2-6 and V is TRBV4-3, with D hard to call. The CDR3 runs 16 residues. Trimming removed 0 bases at V and 1 base at J, with 7 bases between. In germline, CDR1 is LGHNA, CDR2 YSLEER. As DNA, the CDR3 is TGCGCCAGCAGCCAAGATCGGCAGTCTGGGGCCAACGTCCTGACTTTC. It is translated as CASSQDRQSGANVLTF.

The chain couples TRBV10-3 to TRBJ2-5; 9 nucleotides align to TRBD1. From germline, CDR1 is ENHRY and CDR2 SYGVKD. After removal of 2 bases from V and 5 bases from J, the junction contained 3 bases not matched to a gene. The CDR3 runs to 14 residues. The CDR3 DNA reads TGTGCCATCAGTGAGGGACAGGGGAGGGAGACCCAGTACTTC. Translation gives CAISEGQGRETQYF.

This clone has only a few counts. The genes are TRBV6-2 or TRBV6-3 and TRBJ2-7; D call uncertain. Germline V lookup: CDR1 MNHEY, CDR2 SVGEGT. The CDR3 contains 12 residues. V dropped 5 bases and J dropped 0 bases, with 5 bases sitting between them. The DNA of the CDR3 is TGTGCCAGCAGTCCCCTCTCCTACGAGCAGTACTTC. Translated, it gives CASSPLSYEQYF.

The chain is built from TRBV27 and TRBJ1-2; D gene ambiguous. V was trimmed by 2 bases and J by 3 bases, leaving 7 bases between them. In germline, CDR1 is MNHEY, CDR2 SMNVEV (reference sequence). The CDR3 covers 13 residues. The CDR3 protein is CASSLQGYYGYTF. CDR3 nucleotide sequence: TGTGCCAGCAGTTTACAAGGATACTATGGCTACACCTTC.

The gene calls are TRBV13 and TRBJ2-7; D may be TRBD2 (6 bases). The CDR3 runs to 13 residues. From germline, CDR1 is PRHDT and CDR2 FYEKMQ (reference sequence). V lost 4 bases and J 4 bases, leaving 11 bases between the germline ends. The CDR3 region is CASSSPGRYEQYF. The CDR3 coding sequence is TGTGCCAGCAGCTCCCCGGGGAGGTACGAGCAGTACTTC.

The table lists this clone with a count of one. The chain uses TRBV24-1 and TRBJ1-2; no clear D gene. The germline gives CDR1 KGHDR, CDR2 SFDVKD. The CDR3 runs to 14 residues. V was pared by 3 bases and J by 4 bases, with 11 bases between. The CDR3 loop is CATSDPGRTYGYTF. The CDR3 DNA follows: TGTGCCACCAGTGATCCGGGCCGGACCTATGGCTACACCTTC.

This clone is a singleton in its sample. This chain connects TRBV10-3 to TRBJ2-7; no clear D. The germline V gene has CDR1 ENHRY and CDR2 SYGVKD. V lost 10 bases, J lost 0 bases, and 10 bases lay in between. The CDR3 runs to 12 residues. The CDR3 reads CATHDTSYEQYF. The CDR3 DNA reads as TGTGCCACCCATGATACCTCCTACGAGCAGTACTTC.

This sequence joins TRBV9 and TRBJ1-6; 8 nucleotides match TRBD1. The CDR3 length is 17 residues. After removal of 3 bases from V and 8 bases from J, the junction contained 13 bases not matched to a gene. Germline loops: CDR1 SGDLS, CDR2 YYNGEE. CDR3 bases: TGTGCCAGCAGCGGGCCCCCTGGACAGGGAAGGTATTCACCCCTCCACTTT. It codes for CASSGPPGQGRYSPLHF. Combining the CDR3 with reference TRBV9 and TRBJ1-6 gives the whole variable domain DSGVTQTPKHLITATGQRVTLRCSPRSGDLSVYWYQQSLDQGLQFLIQYYNGEERAKGNILERFSAQQFPDLHSELNLSSLELGDSALYFCASSGPPGQGRYSPLHFGNGTRLTVT.

This clone was found a few times. The chain has TRBV2 and TRBJ2-1; D may be TRBD2 (6 bases). Germline CDR1 SNHLY, CDR2 FYNNEI. V lost 5 bases and J lost 8, with 10 bases in between. CDR3 size: 12 residues. The CDR3 DNA reads as TGTGCCAGCAGTCTCAGGAGGGATGAGCAGTTCTTC. It is translated as CASSLRRDEQFF.

The chain has TRBV28 and TRBJ1-1; possible D gene TRBD1, 5 bases. The germline V gene encodes CDR1 MDHEN and CDR2 SYDVKM. V shed 7 bases and J shed 1 base, with 13 bases lying between them. The CDR3 sequence is 14 residues long. The CDR3 bases are TGTGCCAGCACTCCATGGGGGACGAACACTGAAGCTTTCTTT. It translates to CASTPWGTNTEAFF.

V gene TRBV6-5 combines with J gene TRBJ2-5, with 7 bases that match TRBD2. V trimming: 6 bases; J trimming: 5 bases; junction bases outside the gene matches: 9. CDR1 and CDR2 from the germline V gene are MNHEY and SVGAGI. There are 14 residues in the CDR3. The CDR3 reads CASRRSGAGETQYF. CDR3 DNA sequence: TGTGCCAGCAGGAGGAGCGGGGCTGGGGAGACCCAGTACTTC.

V usage is TRBV9 and J usage is TRBJ1-6, with 8 nucleotides matching TRBD1. Trimming at V came to 3 bases and at J to 10 bases, leaving 9 bases not matched to a gene. This CDR3 has 15 amino acids. Germline V gene sequence: CDR1 SGDLS, CDR2 YYNGEE. The CDR3 region has the DNA TGTGCCAGCAGCGCCCGCGACAGGGGTGGATCACCCCTCCACTTT. Translating gives CASSARDRGGSPLHF.

The rearrangement joins TRBV5-6 to TRBJ1-6; TRBD1 matches at 12 bases. From germline, CDR1 is SGHDT and CDR2 YYEEEE. V was clipped by 0 bases and J by 7 bases; unmatched bases: 8. CDR3 size: 18 residues. CDR3 residues: CASSLGRGQGADNSPLHF. CDR3 DNA sequence: TGTGCCAGCAGCTTGGGACGGGGACAGGGGGCGGACAATTCACCCCTCCACTTT.

The chain joins TRBV18 to TRBJ1-1, with a tentative D call TRBD1 (5 bases). This CDR3 is built from 13 residues. The V gene lost 6 bases and the J gene lost 1 base, with 9 bases spanning the gap. Germline CDR1 and CDR2: KGHSH and LQKENI. The CDR3, as DNA: TGTGCCAGCTCTGGGGGTCAGAACACTGAAGCTTTCTTT. It translates to CASSGGQNTEAFF. Filled out from reference TRBV18 and TRBJ1-1, the complete variable domain reads NAGVMQNPRHLVRRRGQEARLRCSPMKGHSHVYWYRQLPEEGLKFMVYLQKENIIDESGMPKERFSAEFPKEGPSILRIQQVVRGDSAAYFCASSGGQNTEAFFGQGTRLTVV.

The chain links TRBV4-2 to TRBJ2-6; D is ambiguous. The V gene's germline CDR1 is LGHNA and CDR2 YNFKEQ. The CDR3 totals 15 residues. V was pared by 4 bases and J by 0 bases, with 7 bases between. The chain's CDR3 is CASSLQSSGANVLTF. In nucleotides, the CDR3 is TGTGCCAGCAGCCTCCAGAGCTCTGGGGCCAACGTCCTGACTTTC.